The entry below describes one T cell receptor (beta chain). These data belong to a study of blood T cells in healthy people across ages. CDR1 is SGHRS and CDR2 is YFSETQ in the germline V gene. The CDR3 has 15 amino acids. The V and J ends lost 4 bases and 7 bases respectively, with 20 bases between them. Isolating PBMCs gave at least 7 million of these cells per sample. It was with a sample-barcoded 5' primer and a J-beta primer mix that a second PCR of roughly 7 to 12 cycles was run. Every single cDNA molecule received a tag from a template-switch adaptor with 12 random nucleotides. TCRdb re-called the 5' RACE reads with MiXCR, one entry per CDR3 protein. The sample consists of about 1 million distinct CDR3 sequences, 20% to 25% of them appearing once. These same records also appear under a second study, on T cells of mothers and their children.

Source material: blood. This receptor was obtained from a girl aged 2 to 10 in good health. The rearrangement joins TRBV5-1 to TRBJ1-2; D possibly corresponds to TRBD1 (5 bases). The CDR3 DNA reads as TGCGCCAGCAGCCCGGGAACCAGGTCCGGGGGTGGCTACACCTTC. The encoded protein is CASSPGTRSGGGYTF.